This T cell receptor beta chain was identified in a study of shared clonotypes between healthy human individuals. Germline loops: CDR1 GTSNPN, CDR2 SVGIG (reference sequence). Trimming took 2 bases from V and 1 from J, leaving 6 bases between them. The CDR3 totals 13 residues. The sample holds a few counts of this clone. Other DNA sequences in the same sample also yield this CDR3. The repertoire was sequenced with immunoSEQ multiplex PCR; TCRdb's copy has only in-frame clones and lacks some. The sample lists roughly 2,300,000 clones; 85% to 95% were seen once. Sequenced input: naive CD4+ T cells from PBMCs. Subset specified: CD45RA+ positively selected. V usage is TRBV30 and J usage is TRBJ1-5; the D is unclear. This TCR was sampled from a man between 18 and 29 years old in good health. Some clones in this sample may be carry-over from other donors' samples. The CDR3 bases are TGTGCCTGGAGTTCCGACAGCAATCAGCCCCAGCATTTT. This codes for CAWSSDSNQPQHF.